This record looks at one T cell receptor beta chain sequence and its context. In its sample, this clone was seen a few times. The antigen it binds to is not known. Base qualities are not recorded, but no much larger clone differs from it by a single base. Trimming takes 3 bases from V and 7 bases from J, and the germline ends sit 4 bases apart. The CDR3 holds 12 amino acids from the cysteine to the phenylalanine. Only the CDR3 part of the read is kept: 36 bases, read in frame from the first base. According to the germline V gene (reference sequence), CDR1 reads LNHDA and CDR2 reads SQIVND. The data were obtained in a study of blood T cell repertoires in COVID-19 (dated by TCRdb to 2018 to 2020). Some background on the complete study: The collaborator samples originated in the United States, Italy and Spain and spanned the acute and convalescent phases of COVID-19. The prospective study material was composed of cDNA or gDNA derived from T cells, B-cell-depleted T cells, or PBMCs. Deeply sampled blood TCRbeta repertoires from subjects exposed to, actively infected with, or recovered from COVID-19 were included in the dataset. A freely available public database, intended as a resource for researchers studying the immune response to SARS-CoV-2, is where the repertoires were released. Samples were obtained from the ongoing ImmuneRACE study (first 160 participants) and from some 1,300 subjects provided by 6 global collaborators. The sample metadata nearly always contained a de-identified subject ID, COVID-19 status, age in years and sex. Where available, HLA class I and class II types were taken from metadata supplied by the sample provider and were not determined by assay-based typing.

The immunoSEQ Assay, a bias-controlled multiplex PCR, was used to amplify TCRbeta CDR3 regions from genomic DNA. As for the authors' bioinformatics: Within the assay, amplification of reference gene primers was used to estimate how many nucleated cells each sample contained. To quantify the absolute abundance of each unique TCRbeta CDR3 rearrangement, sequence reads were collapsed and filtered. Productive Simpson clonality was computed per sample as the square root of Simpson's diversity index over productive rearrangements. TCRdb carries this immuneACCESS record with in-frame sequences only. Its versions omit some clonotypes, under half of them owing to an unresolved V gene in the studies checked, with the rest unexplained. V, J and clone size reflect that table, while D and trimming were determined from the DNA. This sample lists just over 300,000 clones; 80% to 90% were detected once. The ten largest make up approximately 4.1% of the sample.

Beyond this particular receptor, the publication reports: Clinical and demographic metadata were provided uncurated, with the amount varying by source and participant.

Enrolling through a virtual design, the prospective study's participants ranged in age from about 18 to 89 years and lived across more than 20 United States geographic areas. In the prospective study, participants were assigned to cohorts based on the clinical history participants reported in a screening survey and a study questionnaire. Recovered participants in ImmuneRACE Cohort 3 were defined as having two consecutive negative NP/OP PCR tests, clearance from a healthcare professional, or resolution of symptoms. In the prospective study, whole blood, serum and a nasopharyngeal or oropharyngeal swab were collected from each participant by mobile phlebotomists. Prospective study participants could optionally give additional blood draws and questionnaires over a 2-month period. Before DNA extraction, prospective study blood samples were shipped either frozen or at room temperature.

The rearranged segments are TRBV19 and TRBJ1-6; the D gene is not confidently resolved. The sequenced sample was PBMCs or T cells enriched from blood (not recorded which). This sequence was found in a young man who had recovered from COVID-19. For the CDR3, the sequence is CASSIINSPLHF. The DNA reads TGTGCCAGTAGTATTATCAATTCACCCCTCCACTTT.